This TCR beta chain was profiled in a study of response to subunit inactivated influenza vaccine. The sample holds a few counts of this clonotype. Its antigen is as yet unknown. One entry per CDR3 protein, called by TCRdb with MiXCR from the RT-PCR reads. The repertoire holds 590,000 or so distinct CDR3 sequences, with 13% to 15% as singletons. Overall study findings and caveats: It was the authors' suggestion that each seasonal influenza vaccination recruits few new T cells.

J was trimmed by 3 bases and V by 3 bases; bases with no gene match: 11. The CDR3 is made up of 16 amino acids. The germline gives CDR1 SGHRS, CDR2 YFSETQ. Specimen: PBMCs from blood, collected approximately 15 days before vaccination. This chain joins TRBV5-1 and TRBJ2-7; 8 bases are shared with TRBD1. The sequence derives from a man aged 50-60 years who received an inactivated influenza vaccine. CDR3 in amino acids: CASSSRTGMISYEQYF. The CDR3 coding sequence is TGCGCCAGCAGCTCGAGGACAGGGATGATTAGCTACGAGCAGTACTTC.